The 10 T cell receptor beta chains in this list originate from one sample, sequenced in a study of tumor-infiltrating lymphocytes in localized non-small cell lung cancer. Some clones are missing from TCRdb's copy, which holds only in-frame ones; the method was immunoSEQ multiplex PCR. The sample records under 15,000 clones, more than 60% being singletons. The material sequenced was lung tumor tissue. These receptors originate from a human donor with non-small cell lung cancer.

The rearrangement joins TRBV7-9 to TRBJ2-1; tentative D call: TRBD2 (6 bases). V shed 5 bases and J shed 9 bases, with 17 bases lying between them. CDR1 and CDR2 (germline): SEHNR, FQNEAQ (reference sequence). CDR3 size: 14 residues. The CDR3 nucleotides are TGTGCCAGCAGCGTACGACTAGGATTGGGTGAGCAGTTCTTC. Amino acids: CASSVRLGLGEQFF.

The CDR3 region has the DNA TGCAGCGTTGCTGGACAGCGGAGCTCCTACGAGCAGTACTTC. Translation: CSVAGQRSSYEQYF. This rearrangement joins TRBV29-1 to TRBJ2-7, with a tentative D call TRBD1 (6 bases). The CDR3 spans 14 residues. Germline V gives CDR1 SQVTM, CDR2 ANQGSEA. V lost 4 bases and J lost 0, with 13 bases in between.

This chain links TRBV15 with TRBJ1-2; D not resolved. The germline CDR1 and CDR2 sequences are LNHNV and YYDKDF (reference sequence). The length of the CDR3 is 15 residues. Trimming shortened V by 1 base and J by 2 bases, and 11 bases separated the two germline ends. The CDR3 nucleotides are TGTGCCACCAGCAGAGGGGAGGTGCTCAACTATGGCTACACCTTC. Translation: CATSRGEVLNYGYTF.

V is TRBV6-1 and J is TRBJ1-5, with 7 bases lining up with TRBD1. The germline V gene encodes CDR1 MNHNS and CDR2 SASEGT. The junction had 6 bases not matched to a gene; V was cut back by 2 bases and J by 8 bases. There are 14 residues in the CDR3. CDR3 region: CASSEFTGEKPQHF. The CDR3 DNA sequence: TGTGCCAGCAGTGAATTCACAGGGGAAAAGCCCCAGCATTTT.

The V call is TRBV6-4, the J call TRBJ2-1; D perhaps matches TRBD1 (6 bases). CDR1 and CDR2 from the germline V gene are MRHNA and SNTAGT. The CDR3 sequence is 16 residues long. With 3 bases removed from V and 8 bases from J, the gap between germline ends came to 20 bases. CDR3 amino acids: CASSEVTRGAIDEQFF. The CDR3 nucleotides are TGTGCCAGCAGTGAGGTCACCAGGGGCGCTATAGATGAGCAGTTCTTC.

The gene calls are TRBV5-8 and TRBJ2-2, with D possibly being TRBD2 (5 bases). CDR1 is SGHTS, CDR2 YDEGEE, per germline. The germline V and J ends were trimmed by 3 bases and 6 bases, with 18 bases remaining between them. CDR3 length: 16 amino acids. The CDR3 sequence is CASSSRLPGRAGELFF. Here the CDR3 DNA reads TGTGCCAGCAGCTCAAGACTACCCGGACGGGCCGGGGAGCTGTTTTTT.

Of note for this clone: At one end, the junction sequence differs from germline, possibly due to a read error. The CDR3 coding sequence is TGTGCCAGCAGCTTGGGCCCGAGGATGACTGGAGCTTTCTTT. Protein sequence: CASSLGPRMTGAFF. This sequence joins TRBV5-8 and TRBJ1-1; D unclear. Germline CDR1 SGHTS, CDR2 YDEGEE. The CDR3 has 14 residues. Full variable domain (rest looked up from reference TRBV5-8 and TRBJ1-1): EAGVTQSPTHLIKTRGQQATLRCSPISGHTSVYWYQQALGLGLQFLLWYDEGEERNRGNFPPRFSGRQFPNYSSELNVNALELEDSALYLCASSLGPRMTGAFFGQGTRLTVV.

The chain couples TRBV2 to TRBJ1-1, with no clear D. The ends were cut back, 1 base at V and 3 bases at J, with 9 bases in the middle. The CDR3 consists of 14 residues. Germline V gene sequence: CDR1 SNHLY, CDR2 FYNNEI. As DNA, the CDR3 is TGTGCCAGCAGTGAAGGGGGTCCGGACACTGAAGCTTTCTTT. As protein: CASSEGGPDTEAFF.

V usage is TRBV7-2 and J usage is TRBJ1-5; D is ambiguous. The ends were cut back, 5 bases at V and 3 bases at J, with 14 bases in the middle. This CDR3 has 15 residues. CDR1 and CDR2 from the germline V gene are SGHTA and FQGNSA. The CDR3 loop is CASSPAALYNQPQHF. The CDR3 DNA sequence: TGTGCCAGCAGCCCAGCGGCTTTGTACAATCAGCCCCAGCATTTT.

The J gene is TRBJ1-1, the V gene TRBV11-1; a weak D match, TRBD1 (5 bases). V lost 6 bases and J 1 base, leaving 9 bases between the germline ends. The CDR3 is 13 residues long. The germline V gene encodes CDR1 SGHAT and CDR2 FQDESV (reference sequence). In DNA, the CDR3 is TGTGCCAGCAGACAGGACCAGAACACTGAAGCTTTCTTT. It specifies CASRQDQNTEAFF.